Detailed here is one T cell receptor beta chain. Its antigen remains unidentified. The table came from immunoSEQ multiplex PCR; TCRdb's copy has only in-frame clones and leaves some out. Of some 700,000 clones in the sample, roughly 87% were seen once. The entry originates in a study of shared clonotypes between healthy human individuals. For the study at large: The study used three CD4 naive, three CD4 memory, two CD8 naive and one CD8 memory plate per donor.

The study drew its donors from healthy HIV-negative adults without recent acute infections or vaccinations. Within Nashville, Tennessee resided all donors, each a Caucasian adult. V was pared by 8 bases and J by 2 bases, with 13 bases between. In germline, CDR1 is SGHTA, CDR2 FQGNSA. CDR3 length equals 14 residues. Points from the study as a whole: Rarefaction revealed incomplete sorted-subset sequencing despite large depth.

The source of this sequence is a man aged 18 to 30 in good health. Some clones in this sample may be carry-over from other donors' samples. The sequencing sample was made of memory CD8+ T cells from PBMCs. The sample's subset: CD45RO+ cells pooled with CCR7-negative TemRA cells. V and J are TRBV7-2 and TRBJ2-1, with D unresolved. This CDR3 is CASQRPVAYNEQFF. The CDR3 coding sequence is TGTGCCAGCCAACGGCCGGTAGCCTACAATGAGCAGTTCTTC.